This T cell receptor beta chain was captured in a study of vaccination and CD4 T cells after COVID-19. Note on this clonotype: Its target is unknown.

Treatment meaning: approximately 10-day PBMC culture with coronavirus spike peptide pools or control peptides (ViraFEST assay). Germline CDR1 reads MNHEY; CDR2 reads SVGEGT. CDR3 length equals 17 residues. The V end was cut by 0 bases, the J end by 3 bases, with 16 bases between. The Oncomine TCR Beta short-read assay was applied to DNA of cultured CD4+ T cells. TCRdb analysed the PCR reads with MiXCR anew, one entry per CDR3 protein. The table includes some 9,700 distinct CDR3 sequences, around 68% detected once. The receptor's source is a human donor who had recovered from COVID-19. The specimen was CD4+ T cells from blood, cultured in vitro. The chain is built from TRBV6-2 or TRBV6-3 and TRBJ2-3; D gene ambiguous. CDR3: CASSYSGASSGTDTQYF. DNA for the CDR3: TGTGCCAGCAGTTACTCAGGTGCTTCCTCTGGGACAGATACGCAGTATTTT.